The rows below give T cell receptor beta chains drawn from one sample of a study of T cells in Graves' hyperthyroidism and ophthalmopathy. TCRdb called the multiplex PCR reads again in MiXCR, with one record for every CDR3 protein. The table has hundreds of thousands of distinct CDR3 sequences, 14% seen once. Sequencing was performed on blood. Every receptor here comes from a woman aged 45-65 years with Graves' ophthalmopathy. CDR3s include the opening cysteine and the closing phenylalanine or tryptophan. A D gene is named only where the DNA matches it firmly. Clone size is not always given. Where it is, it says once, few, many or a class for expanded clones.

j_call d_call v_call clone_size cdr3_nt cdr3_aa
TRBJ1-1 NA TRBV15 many TGTGCCACCAGCAGAGACAGGTCCGTGAACACTGAAGCTTTCTTT CATSRDRSVNTEAFF
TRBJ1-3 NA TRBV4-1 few TGCGCCAGCAGCCAAGAAGCAGCTGGAAACACCATATATTTT CASSQEAAGNTIYF
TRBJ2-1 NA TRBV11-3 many TGTGCCAGCAGCTTAGTTTTCGGGGGTGAGCAGTTCTTC CASSLVFGGEQFF
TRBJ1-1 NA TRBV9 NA TGTGCCAGCAGCGTAGAATCCAAGAGTGAAGCTTTCTTT CASSVESKSEAFF
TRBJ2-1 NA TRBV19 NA TGTGCCAGTAGTCTCCAAGCCGGGACTTTTGATGAGCAGTTCTTC CASSLQAGTFDEQFF
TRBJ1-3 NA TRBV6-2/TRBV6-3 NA TGTGCCAGCAGTCGGGACACAAGCTCTGGAAACACCATATATTTT CASSRDTSSGNTIYF
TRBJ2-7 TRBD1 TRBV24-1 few TGTGCCACCAGTGATTTCCAACAGGGGTCCTACGAGCAGTACTTC CATSDFQQGSYEQYF
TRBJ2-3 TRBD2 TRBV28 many TGTGCCAGCAGACAGGGACTAGCGGGAGGCACAGATACGCAGTATTTT CASRQGLAGGTDTQYF
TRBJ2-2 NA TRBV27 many TGTGCCAGCAGTTTAAAGGCGTCGAGTTTCACCGGGGAGCTGTTTTTT CASSLKASSFTGELFF
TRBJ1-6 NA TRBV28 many TGTGCCAGCAGTTACCTCCCTTTCCGAGATAATTCACCCCTCCACTTT CASSYLPFRDNSPLHF
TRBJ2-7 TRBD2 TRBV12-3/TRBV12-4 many TGTGCCAGCAGTTTAGCTAGGGCGGGAGTAGGGTACGAGCAGTACTTC CASSLARAGVGYEQYF
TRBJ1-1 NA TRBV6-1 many TGTGCCAGCAGTGCCCTCATCACCGGGACATTGAACACTGAAGCTTTCTTT CASSALITGTLNTEAFF
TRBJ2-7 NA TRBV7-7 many TGTGCTAGCAGCCTTGGGGGGACACCTTACGAGCAGTACTTC CASSLGGTPYEQYF
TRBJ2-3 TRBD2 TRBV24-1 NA TGTGCCACCAGTGATAGGACTAGCATGGATACGCAGTATTTT CATSDRTSMDTQYF
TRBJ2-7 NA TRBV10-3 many TGTGCCATCAACCCAGGGAGTCCCTACGAGCAGTACTTC CAINPGSPYEQYF
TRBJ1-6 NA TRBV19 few TGTGCCAGTAGCCCGACGAGGCCTAATTCACCCCTCCACTTT CASSPTRPNSPLHF
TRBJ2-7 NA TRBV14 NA TGTGCCAGCAGCCAAGGACTTATCTCCTACGAGCAGTACTTC CASSQGLISYEQYF
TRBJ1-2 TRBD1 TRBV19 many TGTGCCAGTAGTATAGGTCCAGGGGGCGTCTATGGCTACACCTTC CASSIGPGGVYGYTF
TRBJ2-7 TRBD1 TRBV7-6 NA TGTGCCAGCAGCTGGGGACAGGGGAATTACGAGCAGTACTTC CASSWGQGNYEQYF
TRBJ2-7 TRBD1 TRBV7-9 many TGTGCCAGCAGCTCCCGACAGGGCAACTACGAGCAGTACTTC CASSSRQGNYEQYF
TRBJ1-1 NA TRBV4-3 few TGCGCCAGCAGCCAAGACAGGGCCACCACTGAAGCTTTCTTT CASSQDRATTEAFF
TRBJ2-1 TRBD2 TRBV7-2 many TGTGCCAGCAGCTTAGTAGGGACTAGCGGGAGGGCCCTTGAGCAGTTCTTC CASSLVGTSGRALEQFF
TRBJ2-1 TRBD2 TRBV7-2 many TGTGCCAGCAGCTTAGTAGGTTCGGGACGGCGGGAGAACGAGCAGTTCTTC CASSLVGSGRRENEQFF
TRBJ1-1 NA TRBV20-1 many TGCAGTGCTAGTACCTCCACGGGTAGTGGAGAAGCTTTCTTT CSASTSTGSGEAFF
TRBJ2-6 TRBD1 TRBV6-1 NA TGTGCCAGCAGGACAGGGTTCGGGGCCAACGTCCTGACTTTC CASRTGFGANVLTF
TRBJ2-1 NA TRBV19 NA TGTGCCAGTAGTTTCTGGGACCCCGGGTACAATGAGCAGTTCTTC CASSFWDPGYNEQFF
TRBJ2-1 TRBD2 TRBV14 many TGTGCCAGCAGCCAAGTAGGGCTAGCGGGCTCCTACAATGAGCAGTTCTTC CASSQVGLAGSYNEQFF
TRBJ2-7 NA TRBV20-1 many TGCAGTGCTAGAACAGGGAGTTGGGTCGAGCAGTACTTC CSARTGSWVEQYF
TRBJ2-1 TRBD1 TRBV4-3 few TGCGCCAGCAGCCCAGTGAAGGGACAGGGGTTATACAATGAGCAGTTCTTC CASSPVKGQGLYNEQFF
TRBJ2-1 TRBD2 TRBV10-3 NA TGTGCCATCAGTGAGGTGACTAGCGGGAGTGGTAATGAGCAGTTCTTC CAISEVTSGSGNEQFF
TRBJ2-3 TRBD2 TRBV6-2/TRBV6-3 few TGTGCCAGCAGTTACTTCCTAGCGGGCACAGATACGCAGTATTTT CASSYFLAGTDTQYF
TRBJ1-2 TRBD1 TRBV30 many TGTGCCTGGAGTGTTGGGAGGACAGGGGACGATGGCTACACCTTC CAWSVGRTGDDGYTF
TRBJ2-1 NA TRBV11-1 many TGTGCCAGCGGGCGGGACTACAATGAGCAGTTCTTC CASGRDYNEQFF
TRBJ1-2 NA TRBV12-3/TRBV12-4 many TGTGCCAGCAGATTAGGACAACGGGACTATGGCTACACCTTC CASRLGQRDYGYTF
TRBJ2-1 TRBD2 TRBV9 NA TGTGCCAGCAGCGGACAGAGGACTAGTCTCCCCTCCTACAATGAGCAGTTCTTC CASSGQRTSLPSYNEQFF
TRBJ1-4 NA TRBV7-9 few TGTGCCAGCAGCTTAGGAGGGGACGGAAAACTGTTTTTT CASSLGGDGKLFF
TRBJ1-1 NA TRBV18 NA TGTGCCAGCTCACCATTCCCCCCCCGAGGCACTGAAGCTTTCTTT CASSPFPPRGTEAFF
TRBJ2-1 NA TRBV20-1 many TGCAGTGCTAGCAGGGACACCATTGACAATGAGCAGTTCTTC CSASRDTIDNEQFF
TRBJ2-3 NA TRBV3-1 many TGTGCCAGCAGCCAAGATTGGGGCCCGCAGTATTTT CASSQDWGPQYF
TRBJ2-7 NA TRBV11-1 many TGTGCCAGCAGCTTAGCGCTAACAGCCTACGAGCAGTACTTC CASSLALTAYEQYF